This is a list of T cell receptor beta chains from one sample in a study of shared clonotypes between healthy human individuals. The assay was immunoSEQ multiplex PCR, and TCRdb's table has in-frame clones only and misses some. The sample has more than 500,000 clones, 95% to 96% seen once; the top ten hold about 0.06%. The specimen was naive CD4+ T cells sorted from blood. These receptors came from a woman in her 30s in good health. Both conserved end residues are part of each CDR3. D genes are given only for firm matches. Size is omitted from some rows. Given values are once, few, many or a class for expanded clones.

D gene	J gene	V gene	clone size	CDR3 protein	CDR3 DNA
NA	TRBJ1-4	TRBV7-9	NA	CASSTQGNEKLFF	TGTGCCAGCAGTACCCAGGGGAATGAAAAACTGTTTTTT
NA	TRBJ2-7	TRBV5-1	NA	CASSLGIEQYF	TGCGCCAGCAGCTTGGGGATCGAGCAGTACTTC
NA	TRBJ2-7	TRBV30	NA	CAWSVGEVEQYF	TGTGCCTGGAGTGTTGGGGAGGTCGAGCAGTACTTC
TRBD2	TRBJ2-3	TRBV28	NA	CASSSGEAGRTDTQYF	TGTGCCAGCAGTTCCGGGGAAGCGGGGCGCACAGATACGCAGTATTTT
NA	TRBJ2-7	TRBV5-1	NA	CASSLVSGRSPYEQYF	TGCGCCAGCAGCTTGGTAAGTGGGAGAAGTCCCTACGAGCAGTACTTC
TRBD1	TRBJ2-7	TRBV7-9	once	CASSRDRGVYEQYF	TGTGCCAGCAGCAGAGACAGGGGTGTCTACGAGCAGTACTTC
TRBD2	TRBJ2-1	TRBV5-4	NA	CASSSPTSGAYNEQFF	TGTGCCAGCAGCTCGCCGACTAGCGGAGCTTACAATGAGCAGTTCTTC
TRBD2	TRBJ2-7	TRBV5-1	NA	CASSLGTSGNIYEQYF	TGCGCCAGCAGCTTGGGGACTAGCGGGAACATCTACGAGCAGTACTTC
NA	TRBJ2-3	TRBV28	NA	CASRAPAPGTQYF	TGTGCCAGCAGAGCCCCGGCCCCGGGTACGCAGTATTTT
NA	TRBJ2-2	TRBV7-3	NA	CASRPTNTGELFF	TGTGCCAGCAGACCTACGAACACCGGGGAGCTGTTTTTT
TRBD2	TRBJ2-1	TRBV19	NA	CASSTPGGGQGTNEQFF	TGTGCCAGTAGTACCCCGGGCGGGGGGCAAGGTACCAATGAGCAGTTCTTC
NA	TRBJ1-1	TRBV18	NA	CASSLTYIRDNEAFF	TGTGCCAGCTCACTAACTTACATCCGGGACAATGAAGCTTTCTTT
TRBD2	TRBJ2-7	TRBV19	NA	CASSIAPGGSSYEQYF	TGTGCCAGTAGTATAGCCCCGGGGGGGAGCTCCTACGAGCAGTACTTC
NA	TRBJ2-7	TRBV11-2	NA	CASSQDMGSGYEQYF	TGTGCCAGCAGCCAGGACATGGGATCGGGCTACGAGCAGTACTTC
NA	TRBJ2-1	TRBV28	NA	CASSQRDNYNEQFF	TGTGCCAGCAGTCAGCGGGACAACTACAATGAGCAGTTCTTC
NA	TRBJ2-3	TRBV11-2	NA	CASSLGPTEAQYF	TGTGCCAGCAGCTTAGGCCCGACAGAAGCGCAGTATTTT
NA	TRBJ1-5	TRBV10-2	NA	CASKGRGQPQHF	TGCGCCAGCAAGGGTCGGGGTCAGCCCCAGCATTTT
TRBD2	TRBJ2-3	TRBV10-3	NA	CAISVGREADTQYF	TGTGCCATCAGTGTAGGGCGGGAGGCAGATACGCAGTATTTT
NA	TRBJ2-1	TRBV7-9	NA	CASSLYKYPTSSYNEQFF	TGTGCCAGCAGCTTATATAAATACCCAACCAGCTCCTACAATGAGCAGTTCTTC
TRBD1	TRBJ1-5	TRBV2	NA	CASRGGQGWGQPQHF	TGTGCCAGCAGGGGGGGACAGGGTTGGGGACAGCCCCAGCATTTT
NA	TRBJ2-7	TRBV6-5	NA	CASSWGRTWAYEQYF	TGTGCCAGCAGTTGGGGCCGGACATGGGCCTACGAGCAGTACTTC
NA	TRBJ2-7	TRBV6-1	NA	CASSSGRFYEQYF	TGTGCCAGCAGTTCGGGGAGGTTCTACGAGCAGTACTTC
TRBD2	TRBJ2-5	TRBV7-9	NA	CASSYPSGKAQETQYF	TGTGCCAGCAGCTACCCTAGCGGGAAAGCCCAAGAGACCCAGTACTTC
TRBD1	TRBJ1-4	TRBV6-5	NA	CASSYPTGRGGEKLFF	TGTGCCAGCAGTTACCCGACAGGGAGGGGGGGTGAAAAACTGTTTTTT
NA	TRBJ2-7	TRBV11-2	NA	CASSGPWESYEQYF	TGTGCCAGCAGCGGCCCTTGGGAGTCCTACGAGCAGTACTTC
NA	TRBJ2-7	TRBV7-9	few	CASSYEAGASYEQYF	TGTGCCAGCAGTTACGAGGCAGGAGCCTCCTACGAGCAGTACTTC
NA	TRBJ2-7	TRBV27	NA	CASSALQSPVSGYEQYF	TGTGCCAGCAGTGCCCTTCAGTCCCCGGTTTCTGGTTACGAGCAGTACTTC
TRBD1	TRBJ1-1	TRBV30	once	CAWNPPSGGAFF	TGTGCCTGGAATCCGCCTTCAGGGGGGGCTTTCTTT
TRBD2	TRBJ2-1	TRBV4-1	NA	CASSRGRNEQFF	TGCGCCAGCAGCCGCGGGAGGAATGAGCAGTTCTTC
TRBD2	TRBJ2-5	TRBV29-1	NA	CSAIAGSSETQYF	TGCAGCGCGATAGCGGGATCCTCAGAGACCCAGTACTTC
TRBD1	TRBJ1-1	TRBV7-8	NA	CASSLDGRTGGTEAFF	TGTGCCAGCAGCTTAGACGGGCGGACAGGGGGGACTGAAGCTTTCTTT
NA	TRBJ1-1	TRBV28	NA	CASSFNRANTEAFF	TGTGCCAGCAGTTTTAATAGGGCGAACACTGAAGCTTTCTTT
NA	TRBJ2-7	TRBV5-8	NA	CASSPLLKASSYEQYF	TGTGCCAGCAGCCCCCTCTTGAAGGCGAGCTCCTACGAGCAGTACTTC
NA	TRBJ2-7	TRBV7-9	once	CASSLSGEPYEQYF	TGTGCCAGCAGCTTAAGTGGAGAGCCCTACGAGCAGTACTTC
TRBD1	TRBJ1-1	TRBV27	NA	CASSLSILGQGARWTEAFF	TGTGCCAGCAGTTTATCGATACTGGGACAGGGGGCGCGATGGACTGAAGCTTTCTTT
TRBD2	TRBJ2-5	TRBV30	NA	CAWSDPVRLAGYETQYF	TGTGCCTGGAGTGACCCCGTCCGACTAGCGGGATACGAGACCCAGTACTTC
TRBD1	TRBJ2-7	TRBV18	once	CASSPGQGNEQYF	TGTGCCAGCTCGCCCGGACAGGGGAACGAGCAGTACTTC
NA	TRBJ1-5	TRBV6-5	NA	CASSWRFNQPQHF	TGTGCCAGCAGTTGGAGGTTCAATCAGCCCCAGCATTTT
NA	TRBJ2-6	TRBV6-1	NA	CASSAQPSGANVLTF	TGTGCCAGCAGTGCCCAGCCTTCCGGGGCCAACGTCCTGACTTTC
TRBD2	TRBJ2-7	TRBV2	NA	CASSEELTSGRIEQYF	TGTGCCAGCAGTGAAGAGTTGACTAGCGGGAGGATTGAGCAGTACTTC
NA	TRBJ2-5	TRBV5-1	NA	CASSLPGEETQYF	TGCGCCAGCAGCTTGCCAGGGGAAGAGACCCAGTACTTC